Listed below are T cell receptor beta chains from one sample, sequenced in a study of chemoradiotherapy in HPV16-positive cancers. Clones were sequenced by immunoSEQ multiplex PCR, and TCRdb holds only the in-frame ones, with some missing. The sample has 5,400 or so clones, 89% seen once; the top ten hold 1.9%. This specimen was blood, taken from a patient who underwent chemoradiotherapy. The receptors shown here come from a human donor with HPV-associated anogenital cancer. The CDR3 runs from the conserved cysteine through the conserved F or W. A D gene is named only where the DNA matches it firmly. Clone sizes are given selectively: once, few, many, or a class where the clone is expanded.

J: TRBJ2-3
V: TRBV6-4
size: NA
D: TRBD2
CDR3: CASARLAGDSDTQYF
DNA: TGTGCCAGCGCAAGACTAGCGGGAGACTCAGATACGCAGTATTTT

J: TRBJ1-2
V: TRBV4-3
size: NA
D: NA
CDR3: CASSQDMTASYGYTF
DNA: TGCGCCAGCAGCCAAGACATGACAGCTTCCTATGGCTACACCTTC

J: TRBJ2-3
V: TRBV7-9
size: NA
D: NA
CDR3: CASSFQGDTQYF
DNA: TGTGCCAGCAGCTTTCAGGGAGATACGCAGTATTTT

J: TRBJ1-3
V: TRBV9
size: NA
D: NA
CDR3: CASSVESGNTIYF
DNA: TGTGCCAGCAGCGTAGAATCTGGAAACACCATATATTTT

J: TRBJ1-5
V: TRBV4-1
size: NA
D: NA
CDR3: CASSQVGRQARGYQPQHF
DNA: TGCGCCAGCAGCCAAGTGGGACGACAGGCGCGAGGGTATCAGCCCCAGCATTTT

J: TRBJ2-1
V: TRBV9
size: NA
D: TRBD2
CDR3: CASSKGPLAGGYNEQFF
DNA: TGTGCCAGCAGCAAAGGTCCCCTAGCGGGAGGGTACAATGAGCAGTTCTTC

J: TRBJ2-3
V: TRBV4-3
size: NA
D: NA
CDR3: CASSQDSGRDTQYF
DNA: TGCGCCAGCAGCCAAGATAGTGGCAGAGATACGCAGTATTTT

J: TRBJ1-1
V: TRBV6-1
size: NA
D: TRBD1
CDR3: CASSEAGTARGAFF
DNA: TGTGCCAGCAGTGAAGCTGGGACAGCGAGGGGAGCTTTCTTT

J: TRBJ1-1
V: TRBV7-2
size: NA
D: NA
CDR3: CASSPYPAGLKDDTEAFF
DNA: TGTGCCAGCAGCCCCTATCCCGCGGGGCTTAAGGACGACACTGAAGCTTTCTTT

J: TRBJ2-2
V: TRBV7-8
size: NA
D: NA
CDR3: CASSLYNANTGELFF
DNA: TGTGCCAGCAGCTTATACAACGCGAACACCGGGGAGCTGTTTTTT

J: TRBJ1-2
V: TRBV9
size: once
D: TRBD1
CDR3: CASSDSGTGGYGYTF
DNA: TGTGCCAGCAGCGACTCCGGGACAGGGGGGTATGGCTACACCTTC

J: TRBJ2-4
V: TRBV19
size: NA
D: TRBD2
CDR3: CASSISEVAGAKNIQYF
DNA: TGTGCCAGTAGTATATCTGAGGTAGCGGGGGCCAAAAACATTCAGTACTTC

J: TRBJ1-2
V: TRBV5-4
size: NA
D: NA
CDR3: CASSLAGGSTYGYTF
DNA: TGTGCCAGCAGCTTGGCCGGGGGAAGCACCTATGGCTACACCTTC

J: TRBJ2-2
V: TRBV2
size: NA
D: NA
CDR3: CASSDELANTGELFF
DNA: TGTGCCAGCAGTGATGAACTCGCGAACACCGGGGAGCTGTTTTTT

J: TRBJ2-1
V: TRBV30
size: NA
D: TRBD2
CDR3: CAWSGGLLAGGRDRQAYNEQFF
DNA: TGTGCCTGGAGTGGGGGCCTACTAGCGGGGGGTAGGGACAGACAAGCCTACAATGAGCAGTTCTTC

J: TRBJ1-2
V: TRBV4-1
size: NA
D: TRBD1
CDR3: CASSQVGQGDSYGYTF
DNA: TGCGCCAGCAGCCAAGTGGGCCAGGGGGATTCCTATGGCTACACCTTC

J: TRBJ1-1
V: TRBV18
size: NA
D: TRBD1
CDR3: CASSQEQGGTEAFF
DNA: TGTGCCAGCTCACAAGAACAGGGGGGCACTGAAGCTTTCTTT

J: TRBJ1-1
V: TRBV6-5
size: NA
D: NA
CDR3: CASSSPGVSMNTEAFF
DNA: TGTGCCAGCAGTTCACCAGGGGTCTCCATGAACACTGAAGCTTTCTTT

J: TRBJ1-1
V: TRBV7-2
size: NA
D: TRBD1
CDR3: CASSPRQGTEAFF
DNA: TGTGCCAGCAGCCCCCGACAGGGGACTGAAGCTTTCTTT

J: TRBJ2-7
V: TRBV7-2
size: NA
D: TRBD2
CDR3: CASSSGTSGRIPYEQYF
DNA: TGTGCCAGCAGCTCCGGGACTAGCGGGAGGATCCCCTACGAGCAGTACTTC

J: TRBJ2-6
V: TRBV7-6
size: NA
D: NA
CDR3: CASSLAFNSGANVLTF
DNA: TGTGCCAGCAGCTTAGCATTTAACTCTGGGGCCAACGTCCTGACTTTC

J: TRBJ2-1
V: TRBV7-9
size: few
D: NA
CDR3: CASSLSGEQFF
DNA: TGTGCCAGCAGCTTATCTGGTGAGCAGTTCTTC

J: TRBJ2-7
V: TRBV5-4
size: NA
D: TRBD1
CDR3: CASSDPGQGVVEQYF
DNA: TGTGCCAGCAGCGACCCGGGACAGGGGGTCGTCGAGCAGTACTTC

J: TRBJ2-6
V: TRBV6-4
size: NA
D: NA
CDR3: CASSDSHSGANVLTF
DNA: TGTGCCAGCAGTGACTCACACTCTGGGGCCAACGTCCTGACTTTC

J: TRBJ1-3
V: TRBV7-8
size: once
D: NA
CDR3: CASSPRGGRGNTIYF
DNA: TGTGCCAGCAGCCCCCGGGGGGGACGCGGAAACACCATATATTTT

J: TRBJ1-2
V: TRBV6-4
size: NA
D: NA
CDR3: CASSDQGYGYTF
DNA: TGTGCCAGCAGTGATCAAGGTTACGGCTACACCTTC

J: TRBJ1-1
V: TRBV30
size: NA
D: NA
CDR3: CAWISPPGQHLDTEAFF
DNA: TGTGCCTGGATTTCTCCCCCCGGACAACACCTCGACACTGAAGCTTTCTTT

J: TRBJ2-5
V: TRBV10-3
size: NA
D: NA
CDR3: CAISAEYQETQYF
DNA: TGTGCCATCAGTGCAGAGTACCAAGAGACCCAGTACTTC

J: TRBJ2-7
V: TRBV5-8
size: NA
D: NA
CDR3: CASSLYGEQYF
DNA: TGTGCCAGCAGCTTGTACGGGGAGCAGTACTTC

J: TRBJ2-2
V: TRBV6-5
size: NA
D: TRBD1
CDR3: CASAWDRNTGELFF
DNA: TGTGCCAGCGCCTGGGACAGGAACACCGGGGAGCTGTTTTTT

J: TRBJ2-3
V: TRBV10-2
size: NA
D: NA
CDR3: CASSVGSADTQYF
DNA: TGCGCCAGCAGTGTAGGTAGCGCGGATACGCAGTATTTT

J: TRBJ2-4
V: TRBV19
size: NA
D: NA
CDR3: CASSIQDIQRGIQYF
DNA: TGTGCCAGTAGTATACAGGACATACAAAGGGGCATTCAGTACTTC

J: TRBJ2-5
V: TRBV29-1
size: NA
D: NA
CDR3: CSVGLGGLGETQYF
DNA: TGCAGCGTCGGTCTCGGGGGCCTGGGGGAGACCCAGTACTTC

J: TRBJ1-1
V: TRBV28
size: NA
D: TRBD1
CDR3: CASSFEAGGGNTEAFF
DNA: TGTGCCAGCAGTTTTGAAGCAGGGGGGGGGAACACTGAAGCTTTCTTT

J: TRBJ2-1
V: TRBV7-2
size: NA
D: NA
CDR3: CASSFVRAHEQFF
DNA: TGTGCCAGCAGCTTCGTCAGGGCACATGAGCAGTTCTTC

J: TRBJ1-6
V: TRBV6-5
size: NA
D: TRBD1
CDR3: CASRTGVGSPLHF
DNA: TGTGCCAGCAGAACAGGGGTTGGGAGCCCCCTCCACTTT

J: TRBJ1-4
V: TRBV7-7
size: NA
D: NA
CDR3: CASSSGQSFNEKLFF
DNA: TGTGCCAGCAGCTCTGGACAGTCGTTTAATGAAAAACTGTTTTTT

J: TRBJ2-2
V: TRBV6-5
size: NA
D: NA
CDR3: CASEKDTGELFF
DNA: TGTGCCAGCGAGAAAGACACCGGGGAGCTGTTTTTT

J: TRBJ2-3
V: TRBV6-1
size: NA
D: TRBD1
CDR3: CASSDQPWDRVKVHTQYF
DNA: TGTGCCAGCAGTGACCAGCCCTGGGACAGGGTGAAAGTGCATACGCAGTATTTT

J: TRBJ2-5
V: TRBV5-4
size: NA
D: NA
CDR3: CASSLANGETQYF
DNA: TGTGCCAGCAGCTTGGCCAACGGGGAGACCCAGTACTTC

J: TRBJ2-1
V: TRBV7-6
size: NA
D: TRBD2
CDR3: CASSGRWTSPINEQFF
DNA: TGTGCCAGCAGCGGTCGTTGGACTAGCCCCATCAATGAGCAGTTCTTC

J: TRBJ1-4
V: TRBV27
size: NA
D: TRBD1
CDR3: CASRNGDRYIEKLFF
DNA: TGTGCCAGCAGGAACGGGGACAGATATATTGAAAAACTGTTTTTT

J: TRBJ2-1
V: TRBV10-3
size: NA
D: NA
CDR3: CAISGTREDQFF
DNA: TGTGCCATCAGTGGCACCAGGGAGGATCAGTTCTTC

J: TRBJ2-6
V: TRBV5-5
size: NA
D: NA
CDR3: CASSQGGSVGANVLTF
DNA: TGTGCCAGCAGCCAGGGAGGCAGTGTGGGGGCCAACGTCCTGACTTTC

J: TRBJ2-3
V: TRBV27
size: NA
D: NA
CDR3: CASSLVSLSGTDTQYF
DNA: TGTGCCAGCAGTTTAGTTAGTCTCAGCGGTACAGATACGCAGTATTTT

J: TRBJ2-2
V: TRBV5-4
size: NA
D: NA
CDR3: CASSSTGRSGELFF
DNA: TGTGCCAGCAGCTCGACGGGCCGTTCCGGGGAGCTGTTTTTT

J: TRBJ2-1
V: TRBV6-6
size: NA
D: TRBD1
CDR3: CASRAGTGGNEQFF
DNA: TGTGCCAGCAGGGCCGGGACAGGGGGCAATGAGCAGTTCTTC

J: TRBJ2-4
V: TRBV27
size: once
D: NA
CDR3: CASSPELTGRVQYF
DNA: TGTGCCAGCAGCCCCGAATTGACCGGGCGAGTTCAGTACTTC

J: TRBJ2-2
V: TRBV5-1
size: NA
D: TRBD2
CDR3: CASSLEGLAVTTGELFF
DNA: TGCGCCAGCAGCTTGGAGGGACTAGCGGTGACGACCGGGGAGCTGTTTTTT

J: TRBJ2-2
V: TRBV4-1
size: NA
D: TRBD1
CDR3: CASSQEGTGVNTGELFF
DNA: TGCGCCAGCAGCCAAGAGGGGACAGGGGTGAACACCGGGGAGCTGTTTTTT